The present T cell receptor (beta chain) was sequenced within a study of cytomegalovirus exposure and HLA in healthy donors. Findings of the study overall: The authors listed 180 or so TCR beta chains as cytomegalovirus-associated.

With respect to this clone: Its antigen is not identified.

The CDR3 length is 15 residues. The germline gives CDR1 MNHNY, CDR2 SVGAGI (reference sequence). The germline V and J ends were trimmed by 6 bases and 1 base, with 15 bases remaining between them. Using immunoSEQ multiplex PCR, the repertoire was profiled, and TCRdb retains in-frame clones only, with some absent. The table records some 170,000 clones, more than 75% of them present only once. The TCR was taken from a man younger than 35 in good health and CMV-seropositive. Sequencing was done on a sample of PBMCs. The chain uses TRBV6-6 and TRBJ1-1, with D unresolved. CDR3 bases: TGTGCCAGCAGACCCGTAGGAGGGCGGAACACTGAAGCTTTCTTT. This translates into CASRPVGGRNTEAFF.